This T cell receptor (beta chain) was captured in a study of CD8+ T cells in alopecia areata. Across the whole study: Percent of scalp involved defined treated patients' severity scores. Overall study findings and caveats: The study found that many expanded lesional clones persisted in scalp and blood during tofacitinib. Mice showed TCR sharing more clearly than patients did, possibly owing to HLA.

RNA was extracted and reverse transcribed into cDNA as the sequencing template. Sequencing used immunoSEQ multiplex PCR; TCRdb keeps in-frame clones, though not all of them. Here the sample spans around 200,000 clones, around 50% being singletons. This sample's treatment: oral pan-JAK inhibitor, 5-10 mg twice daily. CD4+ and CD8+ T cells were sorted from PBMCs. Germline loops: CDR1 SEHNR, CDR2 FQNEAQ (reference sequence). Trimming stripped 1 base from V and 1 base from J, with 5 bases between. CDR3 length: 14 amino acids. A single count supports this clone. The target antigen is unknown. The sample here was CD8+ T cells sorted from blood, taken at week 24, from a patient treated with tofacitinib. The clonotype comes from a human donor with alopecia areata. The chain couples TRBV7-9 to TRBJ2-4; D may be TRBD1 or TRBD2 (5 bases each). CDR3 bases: TGTGCCAGCAGCTTAGGGGGGGCCAAAAACATTCAGTACTTC. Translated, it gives CASSLGGAKNIQYF.